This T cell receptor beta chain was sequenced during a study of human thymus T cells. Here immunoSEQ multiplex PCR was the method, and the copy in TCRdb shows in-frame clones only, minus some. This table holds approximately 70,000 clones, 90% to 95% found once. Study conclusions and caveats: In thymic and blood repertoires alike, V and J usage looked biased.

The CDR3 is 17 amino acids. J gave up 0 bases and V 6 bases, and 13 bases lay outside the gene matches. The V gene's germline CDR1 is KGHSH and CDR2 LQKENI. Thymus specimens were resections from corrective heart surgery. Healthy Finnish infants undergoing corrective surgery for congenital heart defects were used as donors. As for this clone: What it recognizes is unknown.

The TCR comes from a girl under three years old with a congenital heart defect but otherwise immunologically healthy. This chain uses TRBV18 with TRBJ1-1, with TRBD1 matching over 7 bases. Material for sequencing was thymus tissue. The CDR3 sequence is CASSLTGVSYMNTEAFF. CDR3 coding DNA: TGTGCCAGCTCCCTTACAGGGGTCTCCTACATGAACACTGAAGCTTTCTTT.